The 28 T cell receptor beta chains below come from one sample, sequenced in a study of long-term antiretroviral therapy in people with HIV. At the survey level, the v3.0 immunoSEQ assay was run. Only in-frame clones appear in the TCRdb table, and some are missing; sequencing was by immunoSEQ multiplex PCR. The data show tens of thousands of clones, with approximately 88% seen just once and over 12% held by the top ten. The sequencing here drew on unsorted PBMCs, taken just over 4.2 years after starting antiretroviral therapy. These receptors all stem from a man aged 25 to 40 with HIV.

The rearrangement joins TRBV5-1 to TRBJ1-1; D unresolved. Trimming pared 1 base from V and 0 bases from J, leaving 1 base between. The CDR3 spans 12 residues. Germline-derived CDR1 and CDR2 are SGHRS and YFSETQ. CDR3 in amino acids: CASSLLNTEAFF. In DNA form, the CDR3 reads TGCGCCAGCAGCTTGTTGAACACTGAAGCTTTCTTT.

The chain employs TRBV30 and TRBJ1-6; TRBD1 matches at 8 bases. CDR1 GTSNPN and CDR2 SVGIG come from the germline V gene (reference sequence). V was clipped by 0 bases and J by 9 bases; unmatched bases: 7. This CDR3 region has 15 residues. The CDR3: CAWSVETGVFSPLHF. The DNA for the CDR3 is TGTGCCTGGAGTGTCGAGACAGGGGTTTTTTCACCCCTCCACTTT.

This chain uses TRBV7-9 with TRBJ1-2, with 7 bases lining up with TRBD1. Germline CDR1 and CDR2: SEHNR and FQNEAQ (reference sequence). CDR3 length equals 15 residues. The trim removed 4 bases at V and 7 bases at J, leaving 12 bases unmatched. The CDR3 is CASSYRQGHPSGYTF. In DNA, the CDR3 is TGTGCCAGCAGCTACCGACAGGGACATCCGAGTGGCTACACCTTC.

This clone was detected a few times. V usage is TRBV19 and J usage is TRBJ1-2; 7 bases map to TRBD1. The V gene's germline CDR1 is LNHDA and CDR2 SQIVND (reference sequence). The CDR3 totals 14 residues. The junction had 6 bases not matched to a gene; V was cut back by 7 bases and J by 1 base. Written as DNA, the CDR3 is TGTGCCAGTAAACAGGGGATAGGTAACTATGGCTACACCTTC. Its protein product is CASKQGIGNYGYTF.

The rearrangement uses TRBV7-9 and TRBJ2-6; D is undetermined. Germline V gene data show CDR1 as SEHNR and CDR2 as FQNEAQ (reference sequence). V lost 5 bases, J lost 0 bases, and 17 bases lay in between. CDR3 length equals 18 residues. This chain's CDR3 is CASSQHAQRPSGANVLTF. CDR3 in DNA: TGTGCCAGCAGCCAACACGCCCAACGCCCCTCTGGGGCCAACGTCCTGACTTTC. Based on the CDR3 plus reference TRBV7-9 and TRBJ2-6, the full variable domain is DTGVSQNPRHKITKRGQNVTFRCDPISEHNRLYWYRQTLGQGPEFLTYFQNEAQLEKSRLLSDRFSAERPKGSFSTLEIQRTEQGDSAMYLCASSQHAQRPSGANVLTFGAGSRLTVL.

V and J are TRBV5-1 and TRBJ2-5; D tentatively fits TRBD1 or TRBD2 (5 bases each). Germline V CDR1 and CDR2: SGHRS, YFSETQ. CDR3 length: 13 residues. Trimming stripped 0 bases from V and 4 bases from J, with 7 bases between. The CDR3 spells CASSLGGRETQYF. For the CDR3, the DNA is TGCGCCAGCAGCTTGGGGGGGAGAGAGACCCAGTACTTC.

This rearrangement joins TRBV5-4 to TRBJ2-7; the match to TRBD2 covers 12 bases. The CDR3 is 14 residues long. In germline, CDR1 is SGHNT, CDR2 YYREEE (reference sequence). V trimming: 4 bases; J trimming: 3 bases; junction bases outside the gene matches: 2. The CDR3 DNA reads TGTGCCAGCAGCCCGGGACTAGCGGGCTACGAGCAGTACTTC. Its protein product is CASSPGLAGYEQYF.

This clone turned up a few times. The chain carries TRBV2 and TRBJ1-6, with D possibly matching TRBD1 (5 bases). Germline assignment: CDR1 SNHLY and CDR2 FYNNEI. The CDR3 sequence is 16 residues long. Trimming left V 2 bases short and J 5 bases short, with 13 bases between. CDR3 loop: CASSELGGFNNSPLHF. The CDR3 DNA is TGTGCCAGCAGTGAATTGGGGGGATTCAATAATTCACCCCTCCACTTT.

The chain recombines TRBV5-1 with TRBJ2-7, with D hard to call. The germline gives CDR1 SGHRS, CDR2 YFSETQ. V lost 4 bases, J lost 6 bases, and 14 bases lay in between. This CDR3 is 13 amino acids long. The CDR3 DNA reads as TGCGCCAGCAGCACCGACGGTTTTACCGAGCAGTACTTC. It translates to CASSTDGFTEQYF.

V is TRBV18 and J is TRBJ2-2; D remains ambiguous. From germline, CDR1 is KGHSH and CDR2 LQKENI. V dropped 4 bases and J dropped 8 bases, with 14 bases sitting between them. The CDR3 sequence is 14 residues long. The CDR3 nucleotides are TGTGCCAGCTCACGAAGTCCCGAGGCGGGGGAGCTGTTTTTT. Translating gives CASSRSPEAGELFF.

Only a few counts were recorded for this clone. The chain joins TRBV9 to TRBJ1-4; TRBD1 matches at 7 bases. The germline V gene has CDR1 SGDLS and CDR2 YYNGEE. CDR3 length equals 15 residues. V shed 3 bases, J shed 6 bases, and the junction held 8 bases outside the gene matches. CDR3 sequence (DNA): TGTGCCAGCAGCGACCCACAGGGGATGGATGAAAAACTGTTTTTT. Protein sequence: CASSDPQGMDEKLFF.

V usage is TRBV20-1 and J usage is TRBJ2-7; D call uncertain. V lost 6 bases to trimming and J lost 7 bases, with 10 bases between them. Per the germline V gene, CDR1 is DFQATT and CDR2 is SNEGSKA (reference sequence). This CDR3 contains 10 residues. CDR3 sequence: CSALVGEQYF. In nucleotides, the CDR3 is TGCAGTGCCCTCGTCGGGGAGCAGTACTTC.

This clone came up once. The chain combines TRBV6-1 with TRBJ2-7; D possibly corresponds to TRBD1 (5 bases). The CDR3 runs 14 residues. The V and J ends lost 2 bases and 1 base respectively, with 9 bases between them. Germline V CDR1 and CDR2: MNHNS, SASEGT. CDR3 DNA: TGTGCCAGCAGTGAATCGCAGGGTTCCTACGAGCAGTACTTC. This sequence encodes CASSESQGSYEQYF.

The rearrangement uses TRBV4-1 and TRBJ1-2; D gene uncertain. V lost 2 bases and J lost 0, with 7 bases in between. CDR3 length: 14 residues. Germline CDR1 is MGHRA and CDR2 is YSYEKL. CDR3 in DNA: TGCGCCAGCAGCCAACTAACAGCTAACTATGGCTACACCTTC. The encoded protein is CASSQLTANYGYTF.

V is TRBV9 and J is TRBJ2-5; D is perhaps TRBD1 (5 bases). CDR3 length equals 15 residues. The ends were cut back, 1 base at V and 5 bases at J, with 15 bases in the middle. Germline loops: CDR1 SGDLS, CDR2 YYNGEE. CDR3 residues: CASSVFEGVGETQYF. In DNA, the CDR3 is TGTGCCAGCAGCGTATTTGAAGGGGTCGGGGAGACCCAGTACTTC. The full variable domain, completed using reference TRBV9 and TRBJ2-5, is DSGVTQTPKHLITATGQRVTLRCSPRSGDLSVYWYQQSLDQGLQFLIQYYNGEERAKGNILERFSAQQFPDLHSELNLSSLELGDSALYFCASSVFEGVGETQYFGPGTRLLVL.

This chain uses TRBV4-1 with TRBJ1-1; possibly TRBD1 for D (5 bases). The germline gives CDR1 MGHRA, CDR2 YSYEKL. This CDR3 spans 19 amino acids. The V end lost 3 bases, the J end lost 1 base, and 24 bases lay between the germline ends. The CDR3: CASSQRNPGLRGGNTEAFF. CDR3 coding DNA: TGCGCCAGCAGCCAGAGAAACCCGGGACTCCGAGGTGGGAACACTGAAGCTTTCTTT.

The chain uses TRBV5-1 and TRBJ2-7, with a tentative D call TRBD1 (5 bases). V lost 0 bases and J 6 bases, leaving 10 bases between the germline ends. The CDR3 has 13 residues. CDR1 and CDR2 (germline): SGHRS, YFSETQ. The CDR3 DNA is TGCGCCAGCAGCTTGGGTCTGACAGTCGAGCAGTACTTC. Translation gives CASSLGLTVEQYF.

The chain employs TRBV11-1 and TRBJ2-7, with TRBD1 as a possible D gene (6 bases). The CDR3 loop spans 17 amino acids. Germline values: CDR1 SGHAT, CDR2 FQDESV (reference sequence). Between the trimmed V and J ends, which lost 1 base and 0 bases, there was a span of 16 bases. The CDR3 region is CASSLDPRQASSYEQYF. The CDR3 DNA sequence: TGTGCCAGCAGCTTAGATCCCCGACAGGCCAGCTCCTACGAGCAGTACTTC.

CDR3 in DNA: TGTGCCAGCAGCTTGGTTAGCGGGCTCTCCTACGAGCAGTACTTC. This gives the protein CASSLVSGLSYEQYF. This rearrangement joins TRBV5-4 to TRBJ2-7; TRBD2 matches at 7 bases. V lost 0 bases to trimming and J lost 0 bases; unmatched junction nucleotides: 3. Germline CDR1 SGHNT, CDR2 YYREEE (reference sequence). CDR3 length: 15 residues.

This clone was counted a single time. CDR3 sequence reads: CASSYAPTGTSGRETQYF. The CDR3 DNA is TGTGCCAGCAGCTACGCGCCCACCGGGACTAGCGGGCGAGAGACCCAGTACTTC. The V gene is TRBV11-3, the J gene TRBJ2-5, with 12 nucleotides matching TRBD2. The germline CDR1 and CDR2 sequences are SGHNT and YENEEA. The trim removed 4 bases at V and 4 bases at J, leaving 13 bases unmatched. CDR3 length: 18 residues.

V is TRBV29-1 and J is TRBJ2-4, with D perhaps being TRBD1 or TRBD2 (6 bases each). V lost 7 bases to trimming and J lost 5 bases, with 15 bases between them. CDR3 length equals 13 residues. Germline lookup yields CDR1 SQVTM and CDR2 ANQGSEA. CDR3 in DNA: TGCAGCGGGGAGGACAGTCCGGAAAACATTCAGTACTTC. As protein: CSGEDSPENIQYF. The full variable domain, with the rest looked up from reference TRBV29-1 and TRBJ2-4, is SAVISQKPSRDICQRGTSLTIQCQVDSQVTMMFWYRQQPGQSLTLIATANQGSEATYESGFVIDKFPISRPNLTFSTLTVSNMSPEDSSIYLCSGEDSPENIQYFGAGTRLSVL.

V gene TRBV5-1 combines with J gene TRBJ1-5, with D possibly matching TRBD1 (6 bases). V was trimmed by 3 bases and J by 5 bases, leaving 18 bases between them. Germline lookup yields CDR1 SGHRS and CDR2 YFSETQ. The CDR3 has 16 residues. The DNA for the CDR3 is TGCGCCAGCAGCTCTCGGGGGCAGGGGCCGCATCAGCCCCAGCATTTT. It is translated as CASSSRGQGPHQPQHF.

V is TRBV20-1 and J is TRBJ1-2; 7 bases fit TRBD1. Unmatched junction bases numbered 5, after V lost 5 bases and J lost 8 bases. The CDR3 consists of 11 residues. Germline V CDR1 and CDR2: DFQATT, SNEGSKA (reference sequence). The CDR3 reads CSARQGSGYTF. The CDR3 nucleotides read TGCAGTGCTCGACAGGGCTCCGGCTACACCTTC.

The chain recombines TRBV19 with TRBJ2-1; 13 bases are a match to TRBD2. The CDR3 covers 18 residues. Germline V CDR1 and CDR2: LNHDA, SQIVND (reference sequence). The junction had 12 bases not matched to a gene; V was cut back by 5 bases and J by 5 bases. CDR3 protein: CASSAHRSGTSGNNEQFF. DNA of the CDR3: TGTGCCAGTAGTGCACACCGATCCGGGACTAGCGGGAACAATGAGCAGTTCTTC.

This chain links TRBV18 with TRBJ2-1; D is uncertain. V was pared by 3 bases and J by 0 bases, with 15 bases between. The CDR3 covers 17 residues. CDR1 and CDR2 from the germline V gene are KGHSH and LQKENI. Here the CDR3 reads CASSPITRTNSYNEQFF. CDR3 in DNA: TGTGCCAGCTCACCTATTACCAGAACTAACTCCTACAATGAGCAGTTCTTC.

This chain links TRBV5-1 with TRBJ2-5; unclear D gene. The CDR3 is 13 amino acids. V lost 4 bases and J lost 0, with 7 bases in between. Germline lookup yields CDR1 SGHRS and CDR2 YFSETQ. The CDR3 is CASSPRYQETQYF. The DNA of the CDR3 is TGCGCCAGCAGCCCTAGATACCAAGAGACCCAGTACTTC.

CDR3 nucleotide sequence: TGCGCCAGCAGCCAAGGTACAGGGGCTAGTGAAAAACTGTTTTTT. The encoded protein is CASSQGTGASEKLFF. The chain couples TRBV4-3 to TRBJ1-4, with 7 positions matching TRBD1. The CDR3 runs 15 residues. CDR1 is LGHNA, CDR2 YSLEER, per germline. J gave up 7 bases and V 1 base, and 6 bases lay outside the gene matches.

This chain joins TRBV21-1 and TRBJ2-2; the table's D call of TRBD2 was not tested on the DNA. TRBV21-1 is termed a pseudogene. CDR3 length: 17 amino acids. CDR3 loop: CASSKALSGGNTGELFF. The CDR3 bases are TGTGCCAGCAGCAAAGCGCTCAGCGGGGGTAACACCGGGGAGCTGTTTTTT.